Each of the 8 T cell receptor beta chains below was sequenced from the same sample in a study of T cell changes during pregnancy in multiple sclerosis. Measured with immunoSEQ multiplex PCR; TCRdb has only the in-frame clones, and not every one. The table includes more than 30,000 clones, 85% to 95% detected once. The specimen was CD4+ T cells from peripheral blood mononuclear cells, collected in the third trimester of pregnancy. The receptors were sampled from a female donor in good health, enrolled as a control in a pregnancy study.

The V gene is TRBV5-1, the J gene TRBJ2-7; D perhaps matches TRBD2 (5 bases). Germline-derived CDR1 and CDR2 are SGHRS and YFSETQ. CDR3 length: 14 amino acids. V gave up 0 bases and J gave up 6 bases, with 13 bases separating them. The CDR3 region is CASSLGLLGGEQYF. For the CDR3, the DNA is TGCGCCAGCAGCTTGGGTCTCCTAGGAGGCGAGCAGTACTTC.

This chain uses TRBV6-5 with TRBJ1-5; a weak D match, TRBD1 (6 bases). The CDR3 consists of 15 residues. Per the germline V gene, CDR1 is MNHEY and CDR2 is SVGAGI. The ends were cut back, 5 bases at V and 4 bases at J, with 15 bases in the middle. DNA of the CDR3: TGTGCCAGCAGTCCCTGGACAGAGGCAAATCAGCCCCAGCATTTT. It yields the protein CASSPWTEANQPQHF.

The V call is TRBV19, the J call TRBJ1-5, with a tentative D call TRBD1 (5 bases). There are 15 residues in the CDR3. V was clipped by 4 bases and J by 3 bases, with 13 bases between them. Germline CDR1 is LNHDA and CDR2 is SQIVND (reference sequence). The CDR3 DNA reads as TGTGCCAGTAGTACAGGGAATCGGGCCAATCAGCCCCAGCATTTT. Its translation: CASSTGNRANQPQHF.

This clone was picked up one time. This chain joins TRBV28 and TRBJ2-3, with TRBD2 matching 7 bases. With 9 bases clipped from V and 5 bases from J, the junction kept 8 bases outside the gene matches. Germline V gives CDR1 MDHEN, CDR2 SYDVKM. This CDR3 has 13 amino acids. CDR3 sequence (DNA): TGTGCCAGTACCTACCCGGGAGGAGATACGCAGTATTTT. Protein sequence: CASTYPGGDTQYF.

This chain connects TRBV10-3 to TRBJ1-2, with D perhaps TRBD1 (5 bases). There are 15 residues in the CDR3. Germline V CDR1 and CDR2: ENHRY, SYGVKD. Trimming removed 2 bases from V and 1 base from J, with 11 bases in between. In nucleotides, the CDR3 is TGTGCCATCAGTGAGCGGATGACAGTTAACTATGGCTACACCTTC. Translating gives CAISERMTVNYGYTF.

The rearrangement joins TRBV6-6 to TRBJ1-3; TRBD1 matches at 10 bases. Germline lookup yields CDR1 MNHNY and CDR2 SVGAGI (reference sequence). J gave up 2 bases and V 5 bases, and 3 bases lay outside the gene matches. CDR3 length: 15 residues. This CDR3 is CASSPTGGPGNTIYF. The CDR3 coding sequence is TGTGCCAGCAGTCCGACAGGGGGCCCTGGAAACACCATATATTTT.

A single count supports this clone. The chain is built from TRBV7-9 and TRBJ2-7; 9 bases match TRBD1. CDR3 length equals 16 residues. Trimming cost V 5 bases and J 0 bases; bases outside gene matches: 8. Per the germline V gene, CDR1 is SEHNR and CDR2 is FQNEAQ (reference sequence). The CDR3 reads CASSQISTGGSYEQYF. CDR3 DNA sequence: TGTGCCAGCAGCCAAATCTCGACAGGGGGCTCCTACGAGCAGTACTTC.

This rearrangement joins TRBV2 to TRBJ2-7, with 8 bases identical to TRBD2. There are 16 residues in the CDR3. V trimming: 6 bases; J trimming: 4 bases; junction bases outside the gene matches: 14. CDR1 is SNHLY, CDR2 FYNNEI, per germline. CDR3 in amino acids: CASRGFVAGGAYEQYF. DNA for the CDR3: TGTGCCAGCAGGGGGTTCGTGGCGGGAGGCGCTTACGAGCAGTACTTC.